This TCR beta chain was captured by sequencing in a study of blood T cell repertoires in COVID-19. The table came from immunoSEQ multiplex PCR; TCRdb's copy has only in-frame clones and leaves some out. The sample includes tens of thousands of clones, approximately 90% of them seen just once. In germline, CDR1 is SGHDN, CDR2 FVKESK. The length of the CDR3 is 18 residues. V was shortened by 1 base and J by 3 bases, with 21 bases between the two germline ends. This clonotype originated in a man between 60 and 75 years old with acute or convalescent COVID-19. The sample consisted of peripheral blood. The chain employs TRBV14 and TRBJ1-1; a possible D gene is TRBD1 (5 bases). Written as DNA, the CDR3 is TGTGCCAGCAGCCAAGGTTGGATTAAGGCGGGGGAGGACACTGAAGCTTTCTTT. Protein: CASSQGWIKAGEDTEAFF.